This T cell receptor (beta chain) was identified during a study of T cells expressing NK-cell markers. This CDR3 has 17 residues. Germline lookup yields CDR1 LGHDT and CDR2 YNNKEL (reference sequence). TCRdb reprocessed the 5' RACE reads; each CDR3 protein has one entry and no DNA is given. Its clone listing holds 150,000 to 180,000 distinct CDR3 sequences. This sequence joins TRBV3-1 and TRBJ2-3; TCRdb names TRBD2, which stays unverified in the absence of DNA. Sample: blood T cells: a sorted CD56 or NKG2C T cell subset, CD4+ or CD8+ T cells, or bulk PBMC T cells (not recorded which). This clonotype was obtained from a woman in her fifties or sixties in good health. CDR3 protein: CASSQDPVGRYTDTQYF.